These 9 T cell receptor beta chains originate from one sample sequenced in a study of shared clonotypes between healthy human individuals. The protocol was immunoSEQ multiplex PCR, while the TCRdb copy is restricted to in-frame clones and leaves out a portion. This table holds roughly 2,500,000 clones, approximately 93% found once. The sample consisted of naive CD4+ T cells from PBMCs. Subset noted: CD45RA+ positively selected. The receptors were gathered from a man aged 18 to 29 in good health. Some clones in this sample may be carry-over from other donors' samples.

The V gene is TRBV11-2, the J gene TRBJ1-2, with unresolved D. The CDR3 consists of 13 residues. V lost 3 bases to trimming and J lost 8 bases, with 13 bases between them. CDR1 and CDR2 (germline): SGHAT, FQNNGV. The CDR3 region has the DNA TGTGCCAGCAGCTTTATGGAGGGCTCGGGCTACACCTTC. It specifies CASSFMEGSGYTF. Variable domain in full (rest from reference TRBV11-2 and TRBJ1-2): EAGVAQSPRYKIIEKRQSVAFWCNPISGHATLYWYQQILGQGPKLLIQFQNNGVVDDSQLPKDRFSAERLKGVDSTLKIQPAKLEDSAVYLCASSFMEGSGYTFGSGTRLTVV.

The chain has TRBV9 and TRBJ1-5; 7 bases align to TRBD1. CDR3 length equals 14 residues. V lost 0 bases to trimming and J lost 7 bases; unmatched junction nucleotides: 4. The germline V gene has CDR1 SGDLS and CDR2 YYNGEE. CDR3 nucleotide sequence: TGTGCCAGCAGCGTAGAAGGGGGCTCGCAGCCCCAGCATTTT. It is translated as CASSVEGGSQPQHF.

The rearrangement uses TRBV27 and TRBJ1-5; D is ambiguous. This CDR3 is 16 amino acids long. Between the trimmed V and J ends, which lost 10 bases and 0 bases, there was a span of 19 bases. In germline, CDR1 is MNHEY, CDR2 SMNVEV (reference sequence). The CDR3 loop is CANNIGRSNSNQPQHF. In nucleotides, the CDR3 is TGTGCCAACAACATTGGCAGAAGTAATAGCAATCAGCCCCAGCATTTT.

A word on this clone: The sample has other DNA sequences that encode this CDR3 too. V and J are TRBV29-1 and TRBJ2-7; TRBD1 matches at 11 bases. CDR3 length: 13 residues. V was pared by 4 bases and J by 3 bases, with 2 bases of the junction left unmatched. Germline V CDR1 and CDR2: SQVTM, ANQGSEA. The CDR3 here is CSVGTGGIYEQYF. CDR3 coding DNA: TGCAGCGTTGGGACAGGGGGCATCTACGAGCAGTACTTC.

The chain uses TRBV9 and TRBJ2-3, with a possible D match to TRBD1 (6 bases). This CDR3 comprises 15 residues. V dropped 0 bases and J dropped 0 bases, with 8 bases sitting between them. The germline V gene has CDR1 SGDLS and CDR2 YYNGEE. As DNA, the CDR3 is TGTGCCAGCAGCGTAGTACAGGGTAGCACAGATACGCAGTATTTT. Its translation is CASSVVQGSTDTQYF.

The rearrangement uses TRBV7-2 and TRBJ2-7; a weak D match, TRBD2 (5 bases). Trimming took 0 bases from V and 3 from J, leaving 12 bases between them. CDR3 length: 15 residues. Germline V lookup: CDR1 SGHTA, CDR2 FQGNSA. CDR3 sequence reads: CASSLATADYYEQYF. The CDR3 region has the DNA TGTGCCAGCAGCTTAGCGACGGCAGACTACTACGAGCAGTACTTC.

The chain links TRBV6-1 to TRBJ2-2; no firm D call. Trimming took off 8 bases at V and 5 bases at J, with 6 bases between the two ends. This CDR3 has 11 amino acids. The germline V gene has CDR1 MNHNS and CDR2 SASEGT. This CDR3 is CASDNTGELFF. For the CDR3, the DNA is TGTGCCAGCGACAATACCGGGGAGCTGTTTTTT.

This sequence joins TRBV4-1 and TRBJ1-1; D unclear. Germline V CDR1 and CDR2: MGHRA, YSYEKL. V was cut by 1 base and J by 0 bases, with 12 bases left in between. This CDR3 is built from 16 residues. In nucleotides, the CDR3 is TGCGCCAGCAGCCAAGGACGACCCCCTATGAACACTGAAGCTTTCTTT. Translated, it gives CASSQGRPPMNTEAFF.

This sequence joins TRBV7-9 and TRBJ2-1, with TRBD1 matching over 10 bases. The V segment lost 9 bases and the J segment 4 bases; nucleotides outside the gene matches: 6. Germline V CDR1 and CDR2: SEHNR, FQNEAQ (reference sequence). The length of the CDR3 is 14 residues. The CDR3 protein is CASSTGGAYNEQFF. The CDR3 bases are TGTGCCAGTTCGACAGGGGGCGCGTACAATGAGCAGTTCTTC.